These 24 T cell receptor beta chains came from one sample sequenced in a study of monozygotic twins with inflammatory bowel disease. TCRdb reanalyzed the 5' RACE reads, giving one entry per CDR3 protein sequence and no DNA. The sample's table shows 200,000 to 250,000 distinct CDR3 sequences. Sequencing input: blood. The origin of the receptors is a human donor with ulcerative colitis or Crohn's disease, or a healthy co-twin of an affected twin (not recorded which).

The rearrangement joins TRBV12-3 or TRBV12-4 to TRBJ2-6. The CDR3 is 15 amino acids. CDR3 protein: CASSWRGSGANVLTF.

The V call is TRBV7-9, the J call TRBJ1-4; TCRdb's assignment of TRBD1 cannot be checked, as there is no DNA. This CDR3 comprises 16 residues. Germline V CDR1 and CDR2: SEHNR, FQNEAQ (reference sequence). This CDR3 reads CASSPRQIPTNEKLFF.

V gene TRBV4-3 combines with J gene TRBJ2-1; absent DNA, TCRdb's TRBD2 call cannot be checked. CDR3 length: 17 amino acids. The germline V gene encodes CDR1 LGHNA and CDR2 YSLEER. The CDR3 loop reads CASSQDRARGFYNEQFF.

This chain connects TRBV7-2 to TRBJ2-3; TCRdb selects TRBD1, and the lack of DNA leaves this call unchecked. Germline assignment: CDR1 SGHTA and CDR2 FQGNSA. The CDR3 is 15 residues long. The CDR3 region is CASSLRTASTDTQYF. Full variable domain (missing parts from reference TRBV7-2 and TRBJ2-3): GAGVSQSPSNKVTEKGKDVELRCDPISGHTALYWYRQSLGQGLEFLIYFQGNSAPDKSGLPSDRFSAERTGGSVSTLTIQRTQQEDSAVYLCASSLRTASTDTQYFGPGTRLTVL.

The rearrangement links TRBV18 to TRBJ2-7; without DNA, the TCRdb call of TRBD1 cannot be checked. The CDR3 runs to 17 residues. CDR1 is KGHSH and CDR2 is LQKENI in the germline V gene. The CDR3 loop reads CASSPTATGTLLTEQYF.

J is TRBJ2-5 and V is TRBV29-1; without DNA, the TCRdb call of TRBD1 cannot be checked. Germline-derived CDR1 and CDR2 are SQVTM and ANQGSEA. There are 15 residues in the CDR3. The CDR3 here is CSVVPVSGGQETQYF.

The V gene is TRBV20-1, the J gene TRBJ2-5; TCRdb outputs TRBD2, but without DNA this stays unchecked. CDR1 and CDR2 from the germline V gene are DFQATT and SNEGSKA (reference sequence). The CDR3 is 15 residues long. The CDR3 loop reads CSARGTSGSRETQYF.

The V and J genes are TRBV7-2 and TRBJ2-3; lacking DNA, the TRBD2 call made by TCRdb goes unchecked. Germline V gene data show CDR1 as SGHTA and CDR2 as FQGNSA. CDR3 length: 14 residues. This CDR3 is CASSFAGGKDTQYF.

This rearrangement joins TRBV9 to TRBJ2-7. Germline-derived CDR1 and CDR2 are SGDLS and YYNGEE. The CDR3 is 14 amino acids. Here the CDR3 reads CASSVGDLSYEQYF.

The chain couples TRBV30 to TRBJ1-2; TCRdb calls TRBD1, which cannot be checked without DNA. This CDR3 contains 13 residues. Germline CDR1 and CDR2: GTSNPN and SVGIG (reference sequence). The CDR3 here is CAWSRPPRDGYTF.

The J gene is TRBJ2-1, the V gene TRBV5-8. The CDR3 is 15 amino acids. Per germline, CDR1 SGHTS and CDR2 YDEGEE. CDR3 residues: CASSLEGRSYNEQFF.

The V and J genes are TRBV7-2 and TRBJ1-1. Germline V gene data show CDR1 as SGHTA and CDR2 as FQGNSA. CDR3 length: 15 residues. CDR3: CASSPEEGLLSEAFF.

This chain joins TRBV5-1 and TRBJ2-3; TCRdb picks TRBD2, but there is no DNA to check that call. The CDR3 contains 16 residues. Germline V gene sequence: CDR1 SGHRS, CDR2 YFSETQ. The CDR3 is CASSFLGGKLTDTQYF.

This chain connects TRBV29-1 to TRBJ2-7; TCRdb selects TRBD2, and the lack of DNA leaves this call unchecked. The CDR3 runs to 15 residues. Germline V gives CDR1 SQVTM, CDR2 ANQGSEA. The chain's CDR3 is CSVAVSAGGSYEQYF.

This chain connects TRBV12-3 or TRBV12-4 to TRBJ1-4; TCRdb lists TRBD1, though no DNA is available to test this call. CDR3 size: 15 residues. CDR3 protein: CASSFRTGANEKLFF.

The chain links TRBV27 to TRBJ2-1; TCRdb lists TRBD1, though no DNA is available to test this call. The CDR3 is made up of 15 amino acids. Germline assignment: CDR1 MNHEY and CDR2 SMNVEV (reference sequence). CDR3 sequence: CATLQGGMSYNEQFF.

The chain is built from TRBV6-1 and TRBJ2-2; TCRdb designates TRBD2, a call that cannot be tested without DNA. This CDR3 comprises 14 residues. Germline lookup yields CDR1 MNHNS and CDR2 SASEGT. The CDR3 is CASRRKGRSGELFF.

The V and J genes are TRBV5-5 and TRBJ2-2; TCRdb picks TRBD1, but there is no DNA to check that call. From germline, CDR1 is SGHKS and CDR2 YYEKEE (reference sequence). The CDR3 extends over 16 amino acids. CDR3 sequence reads: CASSLAPGGQSGELFF.

This CDR3 is CASSTIRQGRYYEQYF. The chain employs TRBV6-1 and TRBJ2-7; TCRdb's D call of TRBD1 is untestable without DNA. CDR1 MNHNS and CDR2 SASEGT come from the germline V gene. The CDR3 is 16 residues long.

The chain combines TRBV6-1 with TRBJ2-1; checking the TCRdb D call of TRBD1 is not possible without DNA. This CDR3 comprises 16 residues. CDR1 is MNHNS and CDR2 is SASEGT in the germline V gene. The CDR3: CASERPGTGSYNEQFF.

This chain connects TRBV6-4 to TRBJ1-6; TCRdb proposes TRBD1, but this gene call is untestable without DNA. The V gene's germline CDR1 is MRHNA and CDR2 SNTAGT. This CDR3 comprises 20 residues. The CDR3 is CASSPRRTGSLSSYNSPLHF.

The chain links TRBV11-1 to TRBJ2-5; TCRdb proposes TRBD1, but this gene call is untestable without DNA. Germline V gives CDR1 SGHAT, CDR2 FQDESV (reference sequence). The CDR3 sequence is 15 residues long. The CDR3: CASSPWTGTQETQYF. Variable domain in full (rest from reference TRBV11-1 and TRBJ2-5): EAEVAQSPRYKITEKSQAVAFWCDPISGHATLYWYRQILGQGPELLVQFQDESVVDDSQLPKDRFSAERLKGVDSTLKIQPAELGDSAMYLCASSPWTGTQETQYFGPGTRLLVL.

The chain links TRBV19 to TRBJ2-1; TCRdb proposes TRBD1, but this gene call is untestable without DNA. Germline CDR1 is LNHDA and CDR2 is SQIVND (reference sequence). The CDR3 covers 16 residues. This CDR3 is CASRAPGGGAYNEQFF.

The V and J genes are TRBV9 and TRBJ2-1; TCRdb outputs TRBD1, but without DNA this stays unchecked. This CDR3 has 15 amino acids. The germline V gene encodes CDR1 SGDLS and CDR2 YYNGEE. CDR3 amino acids: CASSVGGGTYNEQFF.